This T cell receptor beta chain was sequenced during a study of blood T cell repertoires in COVID-19. About the study: From T cells, B-cell-depleted T cells, or PBMCs came the material, which was cDNA or gDNA.

The CDR3 runs 14 residues. V shed 2 bases and J 11 bases; nucleotides not matched to a gene: 9. Per the original methods: How many nucleated cells were present was estimated from reference gene primer amplification. The method was immunoSEQ multiplex PCR; TCRdb's version includes in-frame clones alone and lacks a portion of them. V and J calls and clone size are given by that table; D and trimming were obtained from the DNA. The data contain some 130,000 clones, around nine tenths of them singletons. Sequencing was performed on peripheral blood. The chain couples TRBV23-1 to TRBJ1-1, with 9 bases fitting TRBD1. TRBV23-1 qualifies as an ORF whose function is uncertain. This TCR was recovered from a man over 45 with active COVID-19. The CDR3 reads CASSQRVGDRDAFF. CDR3 in DNA: TGCGCCAGCAGTCAAAGAGTGGGGGACAGGGATGCTTTCTTT.